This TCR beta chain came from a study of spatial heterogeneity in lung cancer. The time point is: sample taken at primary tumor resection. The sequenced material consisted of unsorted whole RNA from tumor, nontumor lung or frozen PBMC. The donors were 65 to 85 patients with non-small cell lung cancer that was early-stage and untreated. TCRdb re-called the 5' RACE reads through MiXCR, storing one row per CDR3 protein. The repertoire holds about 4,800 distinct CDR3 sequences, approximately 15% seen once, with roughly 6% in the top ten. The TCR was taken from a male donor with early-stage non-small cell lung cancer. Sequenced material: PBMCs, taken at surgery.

CDR3 DNA: TGTGCCAGCAGCCAAGTGCCGGGACAGGGTGACAATGAGCAGTTCTTC. Protein product: CASSQVPGQGDNEQFF. The chain carries TRBV14 and TRBJ2-1; 9 nucleotides line up with TRBD1. CDR3 size: 16 residues. CDR1 and CDR2 from the germline V gene are SGHDN and FVKESK. V lost 1 base, J lost 5 bases, and 6 bases stayed unmatched.